This TCR beta chain appears in the sequencing data of a study of CD8+CD57+ T cells in acquired aplastic anemia. Study background: The study obtained around 10 million reads on average for CD4+ cells from healthy donors.

Points on this clonotype: Its antigen is unknown.

The study's findings and limits: In CD8+ cells, Simpson's diversity showed no significant difference between patients and controls.

The CDR3 totals 19 residues. V shed 0 bases, J shed 8 bases, and the junction held 20 bases outside the gene matches. Germline CDR1 is MGHDK and CDR2 is SYGVNS. CDR3 and TCR beta VDJ profiling relied on genomic DNA as the template. One entry per CDR3 protein results from TCRdb running MiXCR on the reads. The table lists 150,000 to 200,000 distinct CDR3 sequences, about half of them singletons. The source material was sorted CD4+, CD8+, or CD8+CD57+ T cells (not recorded which) from PBMCs. The receptor comes from a human donor in good health. This chain uses TRBV25-1 with TRBJ1-2; TRBD1 matches at 8 bases. The CDR3 sequence is CASSEYRSADRASTHGYTF. The CDR3 nucleotides are TGTGCCAGCAGTGAATATCGTTCGGCGGACAGGGCTTCCACGCACGGCTACACCTTC.